This T cell receptor beta chain was documented in a study of breast tumors, draining lymph nodes, adjacent tissues. TCRdb passed the multiplex PCR reads through MiXCR, listing each CDR3 protein once. The table lists approximately 100,000 distinct CDR3 sequences, 21% of them singletons, with more than 0.9% in the top ten. Breast cancer patients provided tissue from their axillary draining lymph nodes. CDR3 size: 14 residues. The germline gives CDR1 LGHDT, CDR2 YNNKEL (reference sequence). The trim removed 1 base at V and 5 bases at J, leaving 3 bases unmatched. This clonotype was seen repeatedly, ten times or more.

The sample was axillary lymph node tissue. The rearrangement uses TRBV3-1 and TRBJ2-3; 7 nucleotides line up with TRBD2. This TCR derives from a female donor with breast cancer. Some clones in this sample may be carry-over from other donors' samples. The CDR3 DNA reads TGTGCCAGCAGCCAAGCTAGCGGAGGAGATACGCAGTATTTT. Translation: CASSQASGGDTQYF.